The next 3 T cell receptor beta chains were all read from a single sample in a study of T cells in Graves' hyperthyroidism and ophthalmopathy. From RNA transcripts, TCR beta CDR3 regions were amplified. The study used the HTBI primer set for a first-round RT-PCR of the TCR CDR3. One entry per CDR3 protein results from TCRdb running MiXCR on the multiplex PCR reads. The table records hundreds of thousands of distinct CDR3 sequences, 15% to 20% of them present only once. Material: blood. The receptors come from a woman younger than 45 with Graves' hyperthyroidism.

V is TRBV7-9 and J is TRBJ2-1; perhaps D is TRBD1 or TRBD2 (6 bases each). Germline CDR1 reads SEHNR; CDR2 reads FQNEAQ (reference sequence). V was clipped by 5 bases and J by 12 bases, with 23 bases between them. The CDR3 is 15 residues long. CDR3 nucleotides: TGTGCCAGCAGCACCAGTCTACAGGGAGGAAGAGGGCAGTTCTTC. It codes for CASSTSLQGGRGQFF.

V gene TRBV6-9 combines with J gene TRBJ2-5; D may match TRBD1 or TRBD2 (5 bases each). Germline CDR1 reads MNHGY; CDR2 reads SVAAGI. There are 14 residues in the CDR3. V was cut by 6 bases and J by 5 bases, with 16 bases left in between. CDR3 bases: TGTGCCAGCAGCTTAGGGCTGGGGGTGGAGACCCAGTACTTC. This translates into CASSLGLGVETQYF.

The chain has TRBV2 and TRBJ2-3; no firm D call. Trimming removed 3 bases from V and 3 bases from J, with 13 bases in between. Germline V CDR1 and CDR2: SNHLY, FYNNEI. The CDR3 is made up of 15 amino acids. The CDR3 DNA reads TGTGCCAGCAGTGATATGGGGAAGGTGACAGATACGCAGTATTTT. This sequence encodes CASSDMGKVTDTQYF.